Below are 3 T cell receptor beta chains sequenced from a single sample in a study of blood T cell repertoires in COVID-19 (dated by TCRdb to about 2020). The receptor library was made with the immunoSEQ multiplex PCR assay. TCRdb's version of the immuneACCESS table is confined to in-frame rearrangements and falls short of the full clone set. An unresolved V gene accounts for under half of the shortfall where checked; the remainder is of unknown origin. Within this sample are 150,000 to 200,000 clones, with about 85% of them counted one time only. The leading ten clones occupy roughly 8.2% of the sample. The sample comprised peripheral blood. These receptors came from a woman aged 55-69 years with acute or convalescent COVID-19.

The chain combines TRBV28 with TRBJ1-2, with 9 bases fitting TRBD1. The length of the CDR3 is 13 residues. Germline V gene lookup returns CDR1 MDHEN and CDR2 SYDVKM. Trimming at V came to 6 bases and at J to 8 bases, leaving 7 bases not matched to a gene. For the CDR3, the DNA is TGTGCCAGCAGACCACAGGGGGCTAGAGGCTACACCTTC. Encoded protein: CASRPQGARGYTF.

This chain links TRBV6-5 with TRBJ2-2; D is perhaps TRBD2 (5 bases). The germline CDR1 and CDR2 sequences are MNHEY and SVGAGI. The ends were cut back, 6 bases at V and 5 bases at J, with 16 bases in the middle. The length of the CDR3 is 15 residues. CDR3 sequence (DNA): TGTGCCAGCAGGCCACCAAGCGGAGCGACCGGGGAGCTGTTTTTT. It yields the protein CASRPPSGATGELFF.

The chain uses TRBV2 and TRBJ1-5; 8 bases fit TRBD1. Looked up from germline, CDR1 is SNHLY and CDR2 is FYNNEI. The CDR3 has 14 amino acids. Losses at the gene ends were 5 bases for V and 3 bases for J; bases not matched to a gene: 3. The CDR3, as DNA: TGTGCCAGCAGTCAGGACAGGGCCAATCAGCCCCAGCATTTT. It translates to CASSQDRANQPQHF.